These 16 T cell receptor beta chains were sequenced from one sample in a study of blood T cell repertoires in COVID-19. This table comes from immunoSEQ multiplex PCR, and its TCRdb copy is limited to in-frame clones, with some not included. There are about 170,000 clones in the sample; 86% occur only once, and around 7% lies in the top ten. The specimen was peripheral blood. These receptors all stem from a man between 50 and 59 years old with active or convalescent COVID-19.

V is TRBV2 and J is TRBJ2-2; 12 bases agree with TRBD2. The CDR3 spans 17 residues. The germline CDR1 and CDR2 sequences are SNHLY and FYNNEI. The junction had 6 bases not matched to a gene; V was cut back by 7 bases and J by 0 bases. CDR3 in DNA: TGTGCCAGCACGCTAGGACTAGCGGGATCGAACACCGGGGAGCTGTTTTTT. Translated: CASTLGLAGSNTGELFF.

The chain is built from TRBV3-1 (or the pseudogene TRBV3-2) and TRBJ2-5; 11 bases match TRBD2. The CDR3 totals 15 residues. Germline V gene data show CDR1 as LGHDT and CDR2 as YNNKEL (reference sequence). V was clipped by 4 bases and J by 5 bases; unmatched bases: 6. DNA of the CDR3: TGTGCCAGCAGCCTCCTAGCGGGGGGCTGGGAGACCCAGTACTTC. Encoded protein: CASSLLAGGWETQYF.

J is TRBJ1-5 and V is TRBV19; TRBD1 agrees at 11 bases. The CDR3 covers 16 residues. The junction had 8 bases not matched to a gene; V was cut back by 4 bases and J by 6 bases. In germline, CDR1 is LNHDA, CDR2 SQIVND (reference sequence). The CDR3 protein is CASSTGQGASSQPQHF. CDR3 DNA sequence: TGTGCCAGTAGTACAGGACAGGGGGCATCGAGTCAGCCCCAGCATTTT.

This chain uses TRBV19 with TRBJ1-5, with a possible D match to TRBD1 (6 bases). The germline V gene has CDR1 LNHDA and CDR2 SQIVND (reference sequence). V gave up 7 bases and J gave up 0 bases, with 13 bases separating them. This CDR3 has 15 residues. This chain's CDR3 is CASKEGGYSNQPQHF. CDR3 DNA sequence: TGTGCCAGTAAAGAAGGGGGATATAGCAATCAGCCCCAGCATTTT.

The chain is built from TRBV6-6 and TRBJ2-7; weak D call: TRBD2 (6 bases). The CDR3 consists of 16 residues. V was trimmed by 2 bases and J by 7 bases, leaving 21 bases between them. The V gene's germline CDR1 is MNHNY and CDR2 SVGAGI (reference sequence). The CDR3 sequence is CASSYGRAPWAGEQYF. In DNA form, the CDR3 reads TGTGCCAGCAGTTACGGTCGGGCTCCCTGGGCGGGGGAGCAGTACTTC.

V usage is TRBV19 and J usage is TRBJ1-6; TRBD1 matches 12 bases. This CDR3 has 16 residues. The ends lost 4 bases at V and 9 bases at J; junction bases unmatched: 7. CDR1 and CDR2 (germline): LNHDA, SQIVND (reference sequence). The CDR3 DNA reads TGTGCCAGTAGTAGCCAGGGGACAGGGGGCTCTTCACCCCTCCACTTT. Residues: CASSSQGTGGSSPLHF.

The count of this clone is one. The rearrangement joins TRBV30 to TRBJ1-1; no clear D gene. The CDR3 runs to 12 residues. Trimming shortened V by 4 bases and J by 9 bases, and 15 bases separated the two germline ends. The germline V gene encodes CDR1 GTSNPN and CDR2 SVGIG (reference sequence). This CDR3 reads CAWTPLELKAFF. The CDR3 DNA reads TGTGCCTGGACCCCGCTGGAGTTGAAAGCTTTCTTT.

This sequence joins TRBV5-1 and TRBJ1-2; 12 bases line up with TRBD1. V dropped 0 bases and J dropped 7; count of bases not matched to a gene: 1. Germline-derived CDR1 and CDR2 are SGHRS and YFSETQ. CDR3 size: 14 residues. In DNA form, the CDR3 reads TGCGCCAGCAGCTTGGGGGACAGGGGGCTTGGCTACACCTTC. Amino acid sequence: CASSLGDRGLGYTF.

The chain joins TRBV15 to TRBJ2-3; TRBD1 aligns across 8 bases. The J segment lost 2 bases and the V segment lost 6 bases, leaving 4 bases of the junction unmatched. Per the germline V gene, CDR1 is LNHNV and CDR2 is YYDKDF (reference sequence). This CDR3 comprises 14 residues. For the CDR3, the DNA is TGTGCCACCAGGGGGACAGGATTCACAGATACGCAGTATTTT. Amino acid sequence: CATRGTGFTDTQYF.

The chain links TRBV19 to TRBJ2-3; 14 nucleotides agree with TRBD2. Germline CDR1 LNHDA, CDR2 SQIVND (reference sequence). The junction had 18 bases not matched to a gene; V was cut back by 6 bases and J by 4 bases. This CDR3 has 20 residues. CDR3 DNA: TGTGCCAGTAGAAATTCCCAGGGGACTAGCGGGGGTATTGGCGCAGATACGCAGTATTTT. Protein sequence: CASRNSQGTSGGIGADTQYF. The full variable domain, completed using reference TRBV19 and TRBJ2-3, is DGGITQSPKYLFRKEGQNVTLSCEQNLNHDAMYWYRQDPGQGLRLIYYSQIVNDFQKGDIAEGYSVSREKKESFPLTVTSAQKNPTAFYLCASRNSQGTSGGIGADTQYFGPGTRLTVL.

This rearrangement joins TRBV24-1 to TRBJ2-1; 15 positions match TRBD2. This CDR3 has 15 amino acids. Per germline, CDR1 KGHDR and CDR2 SFDVKD. V lost 10 bases, J lost 10 bases, and 10 bases stayed unmatched. In DNA, the CDR3 is TGTGCCACTTCCTCCGGGACTAGCGGGAGGACCGAGCAGTTCTTC. Translating gives CATSSGTSGRTEQFF.

The chain recombines TRBV11-2 with TRBJ2-7; a weak D match, TRBD2 (5 bases). Germline assignment: CDR1 SGHAT and CDR2 FQNNGV. The V and J ends lost 3 bases and 6 bases respectively, with 15 bases between them. This CDR3 has 14 amino acids. The CDR3 here is CASSLERGAGEQYF. The CDR3 nucleotides are TGTGCCAGCAGCTTGGAACGGGGAGCTGGCGAGCAGTACTTC.

The chain joins TRBV7-3 to TRBJ2-1; TRBD2 aligns across 10 bases. This CDR3 spans 15 amino acids. CDR1 SGHTA and CDR2 FQGTGA come from the germline V gene. After removal of 6 bases from V and 7 bases from J, the junction contained 9 bases not matched to a gene. Written as DNA, the CDR3 is TGTGCCAGCAGACTCTCCAGCGGGGGGGCAAATGAGCAGTTCTTC. It yields the protein CASRLSSGGANEQFF.

The chain joins TRBV6-4 to TRBJ2-5; D possibly corresponds to TRBD1 (6 bases). V was pared by 6 bases and J by 0 bases, with 8 bases between. The CDR3 extends over 13 amino acids. Germline V gene sequence: CDR1 MRHNA, CDR2 SNTAGT. This chain's CDR3 is CASSRTDQETQYF. Written as DNA, the CDR3 is TGTGCCAGCAGCCGGACAGACCAAGAGACCCAGTACTTC.

The V gene is TRBV4-3, the J gene TRBJ2-7; 9 nucleotides match TRBD2. Germline loops: CDR1 LGHNA, CDR2 YSLEER. After removal of 2 bases from V and 5 bases from J, the junction contained 16 bases not matched to a gene. The CDR3 loop spans 18 amino acids. CDR3 nucleotides: TGCGCCAGCAGCCAATCGCTCAGTGCTAGCGGGGATCACAACGAGCAGTACTTC. It yields the protein CASSQSLSASGDHNEQYF.

This CDR3 is CASSPLTGGYEQYF. As DNA, the CDR3 is TGTGCCAGCAGCCCTCTCACAGGGGGCTATGAGCAGTACTTC. The chain employs TRBV5-6 and TRBJ2-7, with 9 bases aligning to TRBD1. J lost 7 bases, V lost 4 bases, and 9 bases had no gene match. The CDR3 totals 14 residues. Germline V gene lookup returns CDR1 SGHDT and CDR2 YYEEEE.